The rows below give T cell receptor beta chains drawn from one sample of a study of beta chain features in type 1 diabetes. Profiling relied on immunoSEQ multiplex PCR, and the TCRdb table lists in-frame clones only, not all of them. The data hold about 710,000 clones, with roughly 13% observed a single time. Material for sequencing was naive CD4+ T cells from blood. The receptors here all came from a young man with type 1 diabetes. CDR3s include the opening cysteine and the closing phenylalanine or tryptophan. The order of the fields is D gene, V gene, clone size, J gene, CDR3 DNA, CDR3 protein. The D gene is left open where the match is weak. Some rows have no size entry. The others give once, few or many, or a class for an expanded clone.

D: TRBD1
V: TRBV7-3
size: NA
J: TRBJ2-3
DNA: TGTGCCAGCAGCTATACACCCCGGGGACAGGCTAGCACAGATACGCAGTATTTT
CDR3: CASSYTPRGQASTDTQYF

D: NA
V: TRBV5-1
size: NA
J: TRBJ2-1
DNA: TGCGCCAGCAGCTTCATTACTGAGCAGTTCTTC
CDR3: CASSFITEQFF

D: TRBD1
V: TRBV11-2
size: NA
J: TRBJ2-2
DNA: TGTGCCAGCAGACGGGGACAGCCGAACACCGGGGAGCTGTTTTTT
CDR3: CASRRGQPNTGELFF

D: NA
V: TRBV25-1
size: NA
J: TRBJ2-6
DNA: TGTGCCAGCAGTCAACACAACCTGGGGGCCAACGTCCTGACTTTC
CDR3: CASSQHNLGANVLTF

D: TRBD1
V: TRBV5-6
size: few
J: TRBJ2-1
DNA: TGTGCCAGCAGCTTGGCGGGACAGGGGTATCAGGGTGAGCAGTTCTTC
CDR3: CASSLAGQGYQGEQFF

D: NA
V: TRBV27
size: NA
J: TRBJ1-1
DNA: TGTGCCAGCAGACCTGGGGTATCGACGAGAGCTTTCTTT
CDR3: CASRPGVSTRAFF

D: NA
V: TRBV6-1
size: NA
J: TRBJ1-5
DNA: TGTGCCAGCAGTGCCGACAGGAGTGGCCAGCCCCAGCATTTT
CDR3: CASSADRSGQPQHF

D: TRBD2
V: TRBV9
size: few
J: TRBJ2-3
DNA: TGTGCCAGCAGCGTAGCTCCTAGCGGGACCACAGATACGCAGTATTTT
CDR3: CASSVAPSGTTDTQYF

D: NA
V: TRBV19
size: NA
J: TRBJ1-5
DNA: TGTGCCAGTAGTATTGGAGTCTTCAAGGGACCCGCCACTCAGCCCCAGCATTTT
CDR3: CASSIGVFKGPATQPQHF

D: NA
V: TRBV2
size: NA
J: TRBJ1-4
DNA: TGTGCCAGCAGTGAGGGAGCTGTCGGGTCCCGAGGAAAACTGTTTTTT
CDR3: CASSEGAVGSRGKLFF

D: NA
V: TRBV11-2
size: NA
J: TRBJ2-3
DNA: TGTGCCAGCAGCCCGAGCGCAGGGTCGTTCACAGATACGCAGTATTTT
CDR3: CASSPSAGSFTDTQYF

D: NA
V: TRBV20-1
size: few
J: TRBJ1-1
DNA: TGCAGTGCTACCAGACATGAAGCTTTCTTT
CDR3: CSATRHEAFF

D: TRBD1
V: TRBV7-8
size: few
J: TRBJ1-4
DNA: TGTGCCAGCAGCCTCCGGAGACAGGGGGCTGAAAAACTGTTTTTT
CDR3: CASSLRRQGAEKLFF

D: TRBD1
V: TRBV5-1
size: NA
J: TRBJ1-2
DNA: TGCGCCAGCAGCCCGGGACAGGTCGCTTCTAAGCTTGGCTACACCTTC
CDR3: CASSPGQVASKLGYTF

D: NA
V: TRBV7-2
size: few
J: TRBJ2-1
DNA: TGTGCCAGCAGCCCTGGGGTCAGTTACAATGAGCAGTTCTTC
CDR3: CASSPGVSYNEQFF

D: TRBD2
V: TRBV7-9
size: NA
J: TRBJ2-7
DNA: TGTGCCAGCAGCACCGGACTAGCGGGAGACTACGAGCAGTACTTC
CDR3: CASSTGLAGDYEQYF